The TCR beta chain under discussion was sequenced for a study of shared clonotypes between healthy human individuals (dated by TCRdb to 2020 to 2021). General notes on the study: The cohort comprised a couple of women and a few men aged 18 to 49 years. Per donor, three plates each were used for CD4 naive and CD4 memory, two for CD8 naive, and one for CD8 memory. The study deeply sequenced blood TCR repertoires of about 5 healthy adults to estimate repertoire size and the extent of clonotype sharing between individuals. Different laboratories and diverse techniques were used to prepare libraries and sequence TCR repertoires, to increase sequencing depth and limit assay-specific biases. Between about 0.94 and 10 billion PBMCs per donor were obtained by leukapheresis. Results and caveats for the whole study, not just this receptor: Pairwise subsampling indicated that sequencing depth was expected to affect the degree of clonotype sharing among donors. Compared with non-shared clonotypes, clonotypes shared by all four sorted-subset donors had higher generation probabilities. Sharing across several donors was observed for approximately 4.6% of naive CD4, less than 4% of naive CD8, roughly 2.3% of memory CD4, and around 0.44% of memory CD8 clonotypes. The small number of donors limited the genetic and exposure-history diversity represented. Only blood was sampled, and tissue TCR repertoires likely differ from those in blood. Larger estimated clonotype richness was generally found for naive subsets than for memory subsets. Rarefaction of sorted-subset datasets indicated incomplete sequencing despite the large sequencing depth.

A remark on this clone: Its antigen specificity is not known. Base qualities are not provided; no much larger clone lies one nucleotide away. This sample also contains other DNA sequences that code for the same CDR3.

Using the deep immunoSEQ assay, TCR CDR3 regions were amplified from genomic DNA by multiplex PCR. Extracted genomic DNA from each cell subset was distributed evenly across all wells of several immunoSEQ 96-well plates, and each plate was treated as a replicate. Each replicate PCR for sorted subsets received around 210 ng genomic DNA, equal to tens of thousands of T cell genomes. Purified libraries were quantified with a Qubit 3.0 fluorometer, sized on a Bioanalyzer 2100, and re-quantified with the KAPA Library Quantification kit. Each immunoSEQ 96-well plate was sequenced on its own single-read 150-cycle Illumina NextSeq 550 flow cell. The paper's data handling went like this. The immunoSEQ output contained only junctional sequences without quality scores, so filtering could not match that applied to full-length reads. Sequences were annotated with PyIR, a Python wrapper for IgBLAST v1.9, and V/J genes and CDR3 were assigned using IMGT germline references. Reads with weak V/J assignments (E-value above 1e-6), missing CDR3, stop codons, out-of-frame junctions, or ambiguous translated residues were removed. V3J clonotypes were defined by identical inferred V gene, J gene, and CDR3 amino acid sequence. Percentage overlap between repertoires was calculated by dividing the number of shared unique clonotypes by the size of the smaller repertoire. Richness of each repertoire was evaluated using RTK rarefaction, the Chao1 estimator, and Recon v2.1 estimates of unobserved clonotypes. Generation probabilities for all TCRbeta clonotypes obtained by the gDNA method from a few donors were computed using OLGA. TCRdb retrieved this table from immuneACCESS and kept in-frame rearrangements only. Not all clones are present; in checked studies, unresolved V genes account for under half, and no reason is known for the remainder. V, J and clone size were drawn from that table, and D and trimming were deduced from the DNA. The sample records some 1.5 million clones, about 96% of which are singletons. 1.2% of the sample belongs to the ten largest clones.

The donors were healthy, HIV-negative adults who had no recently reported acute infections or vaccinations. All donors were Caucasian adults living in Nashville, Tennessee, USA. Magnetic negative selection was used to enrich CD4+ T cells, after which naive cells were positively selected on CD45RA and the negative fraction became the memory subset. Blood was obtained by leukapheresis, after which PBMCs were separated by Ficoll-Histopaque density gradient centrifugation and cryopreserved in liquid nitrogen vapor phase. Analytical flow cytometry was used to check the purity and quantity of every magnetically sorted T cell population. From each sorted fraction, genomic DNA was isolated and quantified by UV absorbance on a Nanodrop 2000c. CDR1 is given as KGHSH and CDR2 as LQKENI, both from the germline V gene. The germline ends are 8 bases apart after V is trimmed by 3 bases and J by 5 bases. The CDR3 measures 12 amino acids from cysteine to phenylalanine. The only DNA kept is the CDR3, 36 bases in frame from the first base.

Sequenced input: naive CD4+ T cells sorted from blood. The cell subset or site label corresponds to: CD45RA+ positively selected. The sequence joins TRBV18 to TRBJ2-7; TRBD1 might be the D gene, on 6 matching bases. The source is a young man in good health. The CDR3 has the sequence CASSPRTDEQYF. The nucleotide sequence is given as TGTGCCAGCTCACCCAGGACAGACGAGCAGTACTTC.